The rows below give T cell receptor beta chains drawn from one sample of a study of blood T cell repertoires in COVID-19. Clones were read by immunoSEQ multiplex PCR, and TCRdb kept only the in-frame ones, dropping some. The sample contains hundreds of thousands of clones, around nine tenths of which appear only once. The sample taken for sequencing was PBMCs or T cells enriched from blood (not recorded which). The receptors here all came from a woman between 18 and 30 years old with acute COVID-19. The CDR3 runs from the conserved cysteine through the conserved F or W. The D gene is left open where the match is weak. Rows give clone size only sometimes, using once, few, many, or a class for an expanded clone.

DNA,CDR3,D,V,J,size
TGTGCCAGCAGCCCGGGTTCGACAGACAACTATGGCTACACCTTC,CASSPGSTDNYGYTF,NA,TRBV7-9,TRBJ1-2,NA
TGCGCCAGCAGCAAAGACCCGACAGGGACAGACAATGAGCAGTTCTTC,CASSKDPTGTDNEQFF,TRBD1,TRBV5-1,TRBJ2-1,NA
TGTGCCAGCAGTGAATGGGACAGGATCAAGTACTTC,CASSEWDRIKYF,TRBD1,TRBV6-1,TRBJ2-5,NA
TGTGCCAGCAGCTTGGAAATGGGCCAGATCACTGACTCACCCCTCCACTTT,CASSLEMGQITDSPLHF,NA,TRBV13,TRBJ1-6,NA
TGTGCCAGTAGATGGGGGGCAGATACGCAGTATTTT,CASRWGADTQYF,NA,TRBV19,TRBJ2-3,NA
TGTGCCAGCAGCGGGCAAGCCCGGGACACACATTCCCGGCGGGACTATGGCTACACCTTC,CASSGQARDTHSRRDYGYTF,NA,TRBV9,TRBJ1-2,NA
TGTGCCAGCAGTTTAAGTCGCGGGGGTGTCAATGAGCAGTTCTTC,CASSLSRGGVNEQFF,TRBD2,TRBV27,TRBJ2-1,NA
TGTGCCAGCAGCCCACGGGGACCCCAGGGGGGGGAGCTGTTTTTT,CASSPRGPQGGELFF,NA,TRBV7-2,TRBJ2-2,NA
TGTGCCAGCAGCTTAAAGGTGGGGGCTAGCGGGAGGAGCACAGATACGCAGTATTTT,CASSLKVGASGRSTDTQYF,TRBD2,TRBV7-2,TRBJ2-3,NA
TGCGCCAGCAGCTTAGCGGACAGGGTGAACGGCTACACCTTC,CASSLADRVNGYTF,TRBD1,TRBV5-1,TRBJ1-2,few
TGCGCCAGGAAATGGGGCCATTACTTC,CARKWGHYF,NA,TRBV23-1,TRBJ2-7,few
TGCGCCAGCAGCGAGGGACAAGGGGACTATGGCTACACCTTC,CASSEGQGDYGYTF,NA,TRBV5-1,TRBJ1-2,NA
TGTGCCAGCAATAAAGGGCTAGCGGGGGAGGGTGAGCAGTTCTTC,CASNKGLAGEGEQFF,TRBD2,TRBV11-2,TRBJ2-1,NA
TGTGCCAGTAGTAAGGGACACAGGGACACTGAAGCTTTCTTT,CASSKGHRDTEAFF,NA,TRBV19,TRBJ1-1,NA
TGTGCCAGTAGTATCCTCGGAGAGACCCAGTACTTC,CASSILGETQYF,NA,TRBV19,TRBJ2-5,NA
TGTGCCAGCAGTTTTCCAGGGAGGAAAGCTTTCTTT,CASSFPGRKAFF,NA,TRBV27,TRBJ1-1,once
TGTGCCAGCAGCGAGGGACTAGCGGGCCACAATGAGCAGTTCTTC,CASSEGLAGHNEQFF,TRBD2,TRBV5-6,TRBJ2-1,NA
TGTGCCAGCAGTGAAGCCAAAACAAGGCAGGGCACTGAAGCTTTCTTT,CASSEAKTRQGTEAFF,NA,TRBV6-1,TRBJ1-1,NA
TGTGCCAGCAGCCAAGATTTACGGGGGTGGACAGATACGCAGTATTTT,CASSQDLRGWTDTQYF,NA,TRBV4-2,TRBJ2-3,NA
TGTGCCAGCAGTGAGGAGATTGACAGGAGCCATCCATACGAGCAGTACTTC,CASSEEIDRSHPYEQYF,NA,TRBV28,TRBJ2-7,NA
TGTGCCAGCAGCCAAGGGACACTTCAATACACAGATACGCAGTATTTT,CASSQGTLQYTDTQYF,NA,TRBV3-1/TRBV3-2,TRBJ2-3,NA
TGTGCCAGCAGTGATAGCGGGAGACGGGCCGATGAGCAGTTCTTC,CASSDSGRRADEQFF,TRBD2,TRBV2,TRBJ2-1,NA
TGTGCCGGGAGACGGTCCTACAATGAGCAGTTCTTC,CAGRRSYNEQFF,NA,TRBV5-3,TRBJ2-1,NA
TGTGCCATCAGTGAGGGGGAGGAGGGGGAGCTGTTTTTT,CAISEGEEGELFF,NA,TRBV10-3,TRBJ2-2,NA
TGCGCCAGCCGAGCGCAGGGGGGAAATTCACCCCTCCACTTT,CASRAQGGNSPLHF,TRBD1,TRBV5-1,TRBJ1-6,NA
TGTGCCAGCAGCCCAACCCTAGGAGGCAATCAGCCCCAGCATTTT,CASSPTLGGNQPQHF,NA,TRBV28,TRBJ1-5,few
TGTGCCAGCAGCTTAGTGGACAGATATTTAGCTAACTATGGCTACACCTTC,CASSLVDRYLANYGYTF,NA,TRBV7-9,TRBJ1-2,NA
TGCAGCGTCCACCGGACAGGGCCTGGAAACACCATATATTTT,CSVHRTGPGNTIYF,TRBD1,TRBV29-1,TRBJ1-3,NA
TGTGCCAGCAGCCAACCACGGGACAGGGTTCCCAATGAGCAGTTCTTC,CASSQPRDRVPNEQFF,TRBD1,TRBV4-2,TRBJ2-1,NA
TGTGCCACCAGTGACTCGAGTGGGACAGGGCTGACCGGGGAGCTGTTTTTT,CATSDSSGTGLTGELFF,TRBD1,TRBV24-1,TRBJ2-2,few
TGCAGCGTTGTTCCGGGACAGGGGACGCATGAGCAGTTCTTC,CSVVPGQGTHEQFF,TRBD1,TRBV29-1,TRBJ2-1,NA
TGTGCCAGCAGTTACTTTAGAGCGGACCAGTCTTTT,CASSYFRADQSF,NA,TRBV6-2/TRBV6-3,TRBJ2-3,NA
TGTGCCATCACCACGGACTTAAACGAGGGCTATGGCTACACCTTC,CAITTDLNEGYGYTF,NA,TRBV10-3,TRBJ1-2,NA
TGTGCCAGCAGCCAAGGATTGGGGACAGGAGCAAACACCATATATTTT,CASSQGLGTGANTIYF,TRBD1,TRBV4-2,TRBJ1-3,NA
TGTGCCAGCAGCGGGAGACGGGACAGTTCTATGCCCCAGCATTTT,CASSGRRDSSMPQHF,TRBD1,TRBV7-8,TRBJ1-5,NA
TGTGCCAGCAGCCCTGTCCGACTAGCGGGGTACTACGAGCAGTACTTC,CASSPVRLAGYYEQYF,TRBD2,TRBV11-2,TRBJ2-7,NA
TGTGCCAGCAGGCAAGGGGGCGGTCAGCCCCAGCATTTT,CASRQGGGQPQHF,TRBD1,TRBV28,TRBJ1-5,few
TGTGCCAGCAGCCTGCAGTACGAGCAGTACTTC,CASSLQYEQYF,NA,TRBV5-6,TRBJ2-7,NA
TGTGCCAGTAGTCCCGACAGGGGAGGGGGGGAGACCCAGTACTTC,CASSPDRGGGETQYF,NA,TRBV19,TRBJ2-5,NA
TGTGCCAGCAGTTTCCACTCTGGGGCCAACGTCCTGACTTTC,CASSFHSGANVLTF,NA,TRBV27,TRBJ2-6,NA
TGTGCCAGTAGTATAAGAGGGAGAGGAGATACGCAGTATTTT,CASSIRGRGDTQYF,NA,TRBV19,TRBJ2-3,NA
TGTGCCAGTAGCAGGGCCCGGGACACTCATAATTCACCCCTCCACTTT,CASSRARDTHNSPLHF,NA,TRBV19,TRBJ1-6,few
TGTGCCAGCAGTGAAACCCCGACAGGGTATGGCTACACCTTC,CASSETPTGYGYTF,TRBD1,TRBV6-1,TRBJ1-2,NA